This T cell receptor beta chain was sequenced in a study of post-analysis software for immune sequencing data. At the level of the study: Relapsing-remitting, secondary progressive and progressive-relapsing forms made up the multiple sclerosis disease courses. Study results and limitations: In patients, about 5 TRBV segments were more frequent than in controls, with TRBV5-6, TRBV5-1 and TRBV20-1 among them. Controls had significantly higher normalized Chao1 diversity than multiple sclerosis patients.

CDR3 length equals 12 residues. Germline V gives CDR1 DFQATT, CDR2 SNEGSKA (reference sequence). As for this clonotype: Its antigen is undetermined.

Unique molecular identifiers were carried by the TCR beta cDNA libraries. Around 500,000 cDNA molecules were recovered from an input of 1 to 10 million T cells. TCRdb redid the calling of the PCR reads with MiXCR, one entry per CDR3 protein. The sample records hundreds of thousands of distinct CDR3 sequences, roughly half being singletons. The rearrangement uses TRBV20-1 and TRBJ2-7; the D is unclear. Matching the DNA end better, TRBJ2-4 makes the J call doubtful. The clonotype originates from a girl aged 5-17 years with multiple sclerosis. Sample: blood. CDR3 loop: CSARGLGDIQYF. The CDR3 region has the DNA TGCAGTGCTAGAGGGCTTGGCGACATTCAGTACTTC.